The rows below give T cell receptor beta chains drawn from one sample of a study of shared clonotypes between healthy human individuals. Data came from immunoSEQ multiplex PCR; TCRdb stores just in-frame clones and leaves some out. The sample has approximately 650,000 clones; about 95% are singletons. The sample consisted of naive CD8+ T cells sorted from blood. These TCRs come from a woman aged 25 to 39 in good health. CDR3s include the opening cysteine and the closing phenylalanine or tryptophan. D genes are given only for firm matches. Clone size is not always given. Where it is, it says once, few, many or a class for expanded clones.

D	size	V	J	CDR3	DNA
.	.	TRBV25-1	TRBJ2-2	CASSEVGTGELFF	TGTGCCAGCAGTGAAGTCGGGACCGGGGAGCTGTTTTTT
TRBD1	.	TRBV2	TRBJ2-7	CASSDGDRGVTYEQYF	TGTGCCAGCAGTGATGGTGACAGGGGCGTTACTTACGAGCAGTACTTC
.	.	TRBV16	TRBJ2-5	CASSQADRHQETQYF	TGTGCCAGCAGCCAAGCGGACAGACACCAAGAGACCCAGTACTTC
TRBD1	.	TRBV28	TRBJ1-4	CASSLFSGQNEKLFF	TGTGCCAGCAGTTTATTTTCGGGACAGAATGAAAAACTGTTTTTT
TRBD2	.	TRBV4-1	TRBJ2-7	CASSQEKASGILVEQYF	TGCGCCAGCAGCCAAGAGAAGGCTAGCGGTATTCTGGTGGAGCAGTACTTC
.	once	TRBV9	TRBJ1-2	CASSTPGPPNYGYTF	TGTGCCAGCAGCACCCCGGGACCGCCTAACTATGGCTACACCTTC
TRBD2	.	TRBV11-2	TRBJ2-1	CASSLTLAGVLNEQFF	TGTGCCAGCAGCTTAACGCTAGCGGGAGTGTTAAATGAGCAGTTCTTC
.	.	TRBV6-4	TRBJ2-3	CASSDSWGTDTQYF	TGTGCCAGCAGTGACTCGTGGGGGACAGATACGCAGTATTTT
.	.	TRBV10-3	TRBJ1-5	CAISEAQGSQPQHF	TGTGCCATCAGTGAGGCTCAGGGGAGTCAGCCCCAGCATTTT
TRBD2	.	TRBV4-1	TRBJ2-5	CASSQEASGRAGVTQYF	TGCGCCAGCAGCCAAGAGGCTAGCGGGAGGGCCGGGGTGACCCAGTACTTC
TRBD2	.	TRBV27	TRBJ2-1	CASSSGTSGRGEQFF	TGTGCCAGCAGTTCCGGGACTAGCGGGAGGGGTGAGCAGTTCTTC
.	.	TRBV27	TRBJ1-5	CASSKAGRDQPQHF	TGTGCCAGCAGTAAGGCAGGGAGGGACCAGCCCCAGCATTTT
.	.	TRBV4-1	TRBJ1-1	CASSQGGRTTDTEAFF	TGCGCCAGCAGCCAAGGCGGACGGACGACTGACACTGAAGCTTTCTTT
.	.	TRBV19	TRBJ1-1	CASGTSGGNTEAFF	TGTGCCAGTGGAACCTCGGGGGGAAATACTGAAGCTTTCTTT
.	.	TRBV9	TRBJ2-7	CASSATEVTNGYEQYF	TGTGCCAGCAGCGCGACCGAGGTGACTAACGGCTACGAGCAGTACTTC
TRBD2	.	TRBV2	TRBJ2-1	CASRRTSEAPLYNEQFF	TGTGCCAGCAGACGGACTAGCGAGGCCCCCCTTTACAATGAGCAGTTCTTC
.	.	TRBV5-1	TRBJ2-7	CASSLKTLHGLISYEQYF	TGCGCCAGCAGCTTGAAGACTTTACACGGGCTGATCTCCTACGAGCAGTACTTC
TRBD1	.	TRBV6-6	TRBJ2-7	CASTPGQGSHEQYF	TGTGCCAGCACCCCGGGACAGGGATCCCACGAGCAGTACTTC
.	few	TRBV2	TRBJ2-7	CASSDGRGYANEQYF	TGTGCCAGCAGTGATGGCAGGGGCTATGCCAACGAGCAGTACTTC
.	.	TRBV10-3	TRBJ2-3	CAISLPGTDTQYF	TGTGCCATCAGTTTACCAGGGACAGATACGCAGTATTTT
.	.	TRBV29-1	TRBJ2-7	CSVVGSDYEQYF	TGCAGCGTTGTTGGTAGCGACTACGAGCAGTACTTC
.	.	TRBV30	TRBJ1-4	CAWSVWHPGPGRWANEKLFF	TGTGCCTGGAGTGTATGGCACCCAGGACCCGGGAGGTGGGCTAATGAAAAACTGTTTTTT
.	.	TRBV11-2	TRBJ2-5	CASSLEGRIQETQYF	TGTGCCAGCAGCTTGGAGGGACGGATCCAAGAGACCCAGTACTTC
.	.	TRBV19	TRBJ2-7	CASSIDPGREQYF	TGTGCCAGTAGTATAGATCCGGGTCGGGAGCAGTACTTC
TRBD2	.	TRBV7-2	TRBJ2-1	CASSLMTSGKTRFF	TGTGCCAGCAGCTTAATGACTAGCGGGAAGACTAGGTTCTTC
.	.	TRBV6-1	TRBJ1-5	CASSDYSPQHF	TGTGCCAGCAGTGATTATTCGCCCCAGCATTTT
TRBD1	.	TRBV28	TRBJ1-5	CAGGQGVQPQHF	TGTGCCGGGGGACAGGGTGTTCAGCCCCAGCATTTT
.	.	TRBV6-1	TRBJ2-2	CASSEGGSTGELFF	TGTGCCAGCAGTGAAGGAGGATCCACCGGGGAGCTGTTTTTT
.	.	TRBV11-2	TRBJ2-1	CASRVEGTYNEQFF	TGTGCCAGCAGGGTGGAGGGGACCTACAATGAGCAGTTCTTC